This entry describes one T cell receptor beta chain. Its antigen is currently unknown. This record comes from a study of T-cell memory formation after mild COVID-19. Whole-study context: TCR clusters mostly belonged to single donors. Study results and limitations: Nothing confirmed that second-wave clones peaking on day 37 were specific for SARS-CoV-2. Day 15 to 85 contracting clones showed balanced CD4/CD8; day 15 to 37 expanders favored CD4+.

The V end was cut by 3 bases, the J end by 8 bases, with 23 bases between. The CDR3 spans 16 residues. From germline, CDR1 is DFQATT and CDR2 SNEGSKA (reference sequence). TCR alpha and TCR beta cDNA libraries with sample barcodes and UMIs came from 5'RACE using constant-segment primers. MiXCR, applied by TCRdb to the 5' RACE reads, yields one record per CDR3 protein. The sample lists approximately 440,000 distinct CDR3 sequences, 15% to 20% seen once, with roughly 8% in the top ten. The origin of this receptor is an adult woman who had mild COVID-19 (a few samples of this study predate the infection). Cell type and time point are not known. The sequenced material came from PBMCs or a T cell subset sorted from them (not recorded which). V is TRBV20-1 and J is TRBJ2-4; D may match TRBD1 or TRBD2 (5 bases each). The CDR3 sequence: CSASGVLGRGGDIQYF. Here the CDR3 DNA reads TGCAGTGCTAGCGGGGTACTGGGGCGTGGGGGAGACATTCAGTACTTC.